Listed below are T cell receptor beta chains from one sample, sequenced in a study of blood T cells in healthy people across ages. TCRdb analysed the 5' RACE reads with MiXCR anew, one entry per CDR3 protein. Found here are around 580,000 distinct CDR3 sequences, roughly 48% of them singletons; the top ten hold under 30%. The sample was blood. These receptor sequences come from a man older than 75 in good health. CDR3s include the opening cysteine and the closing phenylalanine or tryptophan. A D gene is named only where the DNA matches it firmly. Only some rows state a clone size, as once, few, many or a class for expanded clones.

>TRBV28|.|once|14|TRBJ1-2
CASNLQGVSYGYTF
TGTGCCAGCAACCTACAGGGAGTTAGCTATGGCTACACCTTC
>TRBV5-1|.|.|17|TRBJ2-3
CASSSQPGTLGSLTQYF
TGCGCCAGCAGCTCGCAACCCGGGACTCTGGGGTCGCTTACGCAGTATTTT
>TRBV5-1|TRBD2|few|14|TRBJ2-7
CASSVSGSINEQYF
TGCGCCAGCAGCGTTAGCGGGAGCATTAACGAGCAGTACTTC
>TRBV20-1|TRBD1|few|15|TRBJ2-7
CSARDSGTGIHEQYF
TGCAGTGCTAGAGATTCCGGGACAGGGATACACGAGCAGTACTTC
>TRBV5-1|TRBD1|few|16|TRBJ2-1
CASSLQGDSSYNEQFF
TGCGCCAGCAGCTTGCAGGGGGATAGCTCCTACAATGAGCAGTTCTTC
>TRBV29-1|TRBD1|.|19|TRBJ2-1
CSVARPLDRGRPTNNEQFF
TGCAGCGTTGCAAGGCCCTTGGACAGGGGGCGACCCACCAACAATGAGCAGTTCTTC
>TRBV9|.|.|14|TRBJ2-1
CASSVGPPYNEQFF
TGTGCCAGCAGCGTAGGTCCGCCTTACAATGAGCAGTTCTTC
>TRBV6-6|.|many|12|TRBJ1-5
CASSYVGQPQHF
TGTGCCAGCAGTTATGTGGGTCAGCCCCAGCATTTT
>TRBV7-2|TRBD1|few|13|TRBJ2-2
CASSDTGVGELFF
TGTGCCAGCAGTGATACAGGGGTCGGGGAGCTGTTTTTT
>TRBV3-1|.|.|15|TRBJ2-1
CASSPSLATYNEQFF
TGTGCCAGCAGTCCCAGCCTAGCAACCTACAATGAGCAGTTCTTC
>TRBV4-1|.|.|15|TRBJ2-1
CASRPISNSYNEQFF
TGCGCCAGCAGACCGATCTCCAACTCCTACAATGAGCAGTTCTTC
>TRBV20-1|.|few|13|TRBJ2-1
CSANLDSHNEQFF
TGCAGTGCTAATTTGGACTCGCACAATGAGCAGTTCTTC
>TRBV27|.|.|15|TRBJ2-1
CASSRNRLAIGEQFF
TGTGCCAGCAGCCGCAACAGGCTAGCGATTGGAGAGCAGTTCTTC
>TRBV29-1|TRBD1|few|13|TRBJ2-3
CSESGTGTDTQYF
TGCAGCGAATCCGGGACAGGCACAGATACGCAGTATTTT
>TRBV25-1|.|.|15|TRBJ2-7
CASSIRQTGSYEQYF
TGTGCCAGCAGCATCCGTCAGACAGGTTCCTACGAGCAGTACTTC
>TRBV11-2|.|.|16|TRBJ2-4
CASSSAVGAPDGGLYF
TGTGCCAGCAGCTCGGCGGTGGGGGCCCCTGATGGCGGCCTGTACTTC
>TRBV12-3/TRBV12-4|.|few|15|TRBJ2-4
CASSLGTLAKNIQYF
TGTGCCAGCAGTTTAGGAACCCTAGCCAAAAACATTCAGTACTTC
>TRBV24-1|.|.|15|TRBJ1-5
CATSDLEGHNQPQHF
TGTGCCACCAGTGATTTGGAGGGGCACAATCAGCCCCAGCATTTT
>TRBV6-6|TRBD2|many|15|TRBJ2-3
CASSYSRLAADTQYF
TGTGCCAGCAGTTACTCGAGGCTAGCGGCAGATACGCAGTATTTT
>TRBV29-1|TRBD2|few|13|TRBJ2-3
CSVLSGTIDTQYF
TGCAGCGTCCTTAGCGGGACGATAGATACGCAGTATTTT
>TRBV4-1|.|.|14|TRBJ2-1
CASSRSTGNNEQFF
TGCGCCAGCAGCCGCTCGACAGGAAACAATGAGCAGTTCTTC
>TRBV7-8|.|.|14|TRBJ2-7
CASSLASRRHEQYF
TGTGCCAGCAGCTTAGCCTCAAGGCGCCACGAGCAGTACTTC
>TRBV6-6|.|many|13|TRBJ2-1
CASSGGPQNEQFF
TGTGCCAGCAGTGGGGGCCCACAAAATGAGCAGTTCTTC
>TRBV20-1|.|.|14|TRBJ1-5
CSASGQGLHQPQHF
TGCAGTGCTTCCGGGCAGGGCCTTCATCAGCCCCAGCATTTT
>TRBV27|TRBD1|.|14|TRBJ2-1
CASIDLTGYNEQFF
TGTGCCAGCATAGACTTGACAGGGTACAATGAGCAGTTCTTC
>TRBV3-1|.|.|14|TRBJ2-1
CASRQLGGTNEQFF
TGTGCCAGCAGACAACTCGGGGGAACCAATGAGCAGTTCTTC
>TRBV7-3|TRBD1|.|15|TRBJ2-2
CASSTDRDNTGELFF
TGTGCCAGCAGTACGGACAGGGACAACACCGGGGAGCTGTTTTTT
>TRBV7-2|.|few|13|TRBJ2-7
CASSLGRDGEQYF
TGTGCCAGCAGCTTAGGAAGGGACGGCGAGCAGTACTTC
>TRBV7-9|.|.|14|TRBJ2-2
CASSSAAGPGELFF
TGTGCCAGCAGCTCGGCGGCTGGCCCCGGGGAGCTGTTTTTT